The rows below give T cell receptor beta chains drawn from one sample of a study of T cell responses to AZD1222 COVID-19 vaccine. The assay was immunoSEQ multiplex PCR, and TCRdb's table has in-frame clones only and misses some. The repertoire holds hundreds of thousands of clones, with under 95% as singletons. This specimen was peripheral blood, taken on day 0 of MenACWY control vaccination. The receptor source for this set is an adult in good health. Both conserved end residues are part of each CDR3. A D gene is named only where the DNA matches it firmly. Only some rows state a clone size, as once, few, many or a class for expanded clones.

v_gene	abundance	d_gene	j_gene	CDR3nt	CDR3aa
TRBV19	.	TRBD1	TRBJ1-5	TGTGCCAGTGGGGGACAGATAGGCAATCAGCCCCAGCATTTT	CASGGQIGNQPQHF
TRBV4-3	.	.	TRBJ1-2	TGCGCCAGCAGCCAAGATACCAAGGTTCGGCGGGGCTACACCTTC	CASSQDTKVRRGYTF
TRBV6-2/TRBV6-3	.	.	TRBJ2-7	TGTGCCAGCAGTTATTACGGGAACGGCGAGCAGTACTTC	CASSYYGNGEQYF
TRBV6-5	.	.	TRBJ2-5	TGTGCCAGCAGTTACTGGGGCGAACAAGAGACCCAGTACTTC	CASSYWGEQETQYF
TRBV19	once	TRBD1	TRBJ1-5	TGTGCCAGTAGTCCGGGGACAGGATATAGCAATCAGCCCCAGCATTTT	CASSPGTGYSNQPQHF
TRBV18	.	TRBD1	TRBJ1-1	TGTGCCAGCTCACCAGGCATCGACAGGGGCGCTGAAGCTTTCTTT	CASSPGIDRGAEAFF
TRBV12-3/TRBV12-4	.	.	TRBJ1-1	TGTGCCAGCAGTCCGTCGCCCGGGCATGAAGCTTTCTTT	CASSPSPGHEAFF
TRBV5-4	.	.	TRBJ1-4	TGTGCCAGCAGCCTGGATTTCGCGGGGTCTAATGAAAAACTGTTTTTT	CASSLDFAGSNEKLFF
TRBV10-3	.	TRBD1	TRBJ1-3	TGTGCCAGCGGCTCGGGGACAGGCTCTGGAAACACCATATATTTT	CASGSGTGSGNTIYF
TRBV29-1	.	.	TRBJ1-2	TGCAGCGTTGTGGGGGGGGCAGGAAAATATGGCTACACCTTC	CSVVGGAGKYGYTF
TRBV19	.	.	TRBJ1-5	TGTGCCAGTCTCAGCCCGAGATTGGGAAATCAGCCCCAGCATTTT	CASLSPRLGNQPQHF
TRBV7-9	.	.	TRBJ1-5	TGTGCCAGCAGCTCCTATAGAGGAACGGGAGCCAGGTGGGTCGAGCCCCAGCATTTT	CASSSYRGTGARWVEPQHF
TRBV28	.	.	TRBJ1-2	TGTGCCAGCACCCCCGGGGGGGGGCACTTGAACTATGGCTACACCTTC	CASTPGGGHLNYGYTF
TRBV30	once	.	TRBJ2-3	TGTGCCTGGAGTGAAGGGTGGGGCGCAGATACGCAGTATTTT	CAWSEGWGADTQYF
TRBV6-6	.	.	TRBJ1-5	TGTGCCAGCAGTTACCAACTGGGCCAACAGCCCCAGCATTTT	CASSYQLGQQPQHF
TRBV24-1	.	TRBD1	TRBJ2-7	TGTGCCACCAGTGACCCCAGGACAGGGGATGGCGAGCAGTACTTC	CATSDPRTGDGEQYF
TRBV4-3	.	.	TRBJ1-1	TGCGCCAGCAGCCGAGACAGTTCGAACACTGAAGCTTTCTTT	CASSRDSSNTEAFF
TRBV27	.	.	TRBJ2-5	TGTGCCAGCAGCCTGGCCAGGGGGGGGGAGACCCAGTACTTC	CASSLARGGETQYF
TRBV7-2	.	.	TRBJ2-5	TGTGCCAGCAGCTTAGCAGGGAACGCACGAGAGACCCAGTACTTC	CASSLAGNARETQYF
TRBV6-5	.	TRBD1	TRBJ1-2	TGTGCCAGCAGTTTACCCCCGGGACAGGGGGAGTATGGCTACACCTTC	CASSLPPGQGEYGYTF
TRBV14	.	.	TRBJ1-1	TGTGCCAGCAGCCAACAGGGGATGAACACTGAAGCTTTCTTT	CASSQQGMNTEAFF
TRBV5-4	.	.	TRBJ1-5	TGTGCCAGCAGTCATAGAGGGGGGGGCAATCAGCCCCAGCATTTT	CASSHRGGGNQPQHF
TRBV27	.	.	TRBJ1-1	TGTGCCAGCAGTGGTCAAAGACAGAACACTGAAGCTTTCTTT	CASSGQRQNTEAFF
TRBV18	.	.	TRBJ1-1	TGTGCCAGCTCACCGAGCGCTGGGGTCACTGAAGCTTTCTTT	CASSPSAGVTEAFF
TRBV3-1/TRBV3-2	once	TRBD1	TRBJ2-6	TGTGCCAGCAGCCGACACAGGGGGCGTAATTCTGGGACCAACGTCCTGACTTTC	CASSRHRGRNSGTNVLTF
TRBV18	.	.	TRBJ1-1	TGTGCCAGCTCACCGAACAGGGCAGAGTTGAACACTGAAGCTTTCTTT	CASSPNRAELNTEAFF
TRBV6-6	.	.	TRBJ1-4	TGTGCCAGCAGTTACGATGGTAATGAAAAACTGTTTTTT	CASSYDGNEKLFF
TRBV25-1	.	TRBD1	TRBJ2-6	TGTGCCAGCAGTGAAGTCAGGGGGAATGGGGCCAACGTCCTGACTTTC	CASSEVRGNGANVLTF
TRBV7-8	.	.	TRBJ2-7	TGTGCCAGCAGCCCAGCAATCCTTTACGAGCAGTACTTC	CASSPAILYEQYF
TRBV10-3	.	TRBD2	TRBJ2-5	TGTGCCATCAGTGCGCGGACTAGCTTGCGCAAAGAGACCCAGTACTTC	CAISARTSLRKETQYF
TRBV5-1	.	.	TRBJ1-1	TGCGCCAGCAGGGTACCAGGGCGGACTGAAGCTTTCTTT	CASRVPGRTEAFF
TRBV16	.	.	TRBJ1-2	TGTGCCAGCAGCCCCGAGGTGGGCCGGCGTGACTATGGCTACACCTTC	CASSPEVGRRDYGYTF
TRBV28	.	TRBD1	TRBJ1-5	TGTGCCAGCAGTTCTCTCCAGGGGGGGAATCAGCCCCAGCATTTT	CASSSLQGGNQPQHF
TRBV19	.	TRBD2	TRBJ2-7	TGTGCCAGTAAGGCCAGCGGGGGTGGCGAGCAGTACTTC	CASKASGGGEQYF
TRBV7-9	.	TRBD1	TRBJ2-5	TGTGCCAGCAGCTTAGGACAGGGTATCGAGACCCAGTACTTC	CASSLGQGIETQYF
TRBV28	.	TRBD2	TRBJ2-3	TGTGCCAGCAGGGGAAGCGGGGGCACAGATACGCAGTATTTT	CASRGSGGTDTQYF
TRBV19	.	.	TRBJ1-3	TGTGCCAGTACAGACAGCGCGGCCCGAAACACCATATATTTT	CASTDSAARNTIYF
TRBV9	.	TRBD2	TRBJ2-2	TGTGCCAGCAGCGTAGCCCAAGCGGGGGAGGTCGGGGAGCTGTTTTTT	CASSVAQAGEVGELFF
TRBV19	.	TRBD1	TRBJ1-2	TGTGCCAGTAGTTCGCAGGGGGGGGATGCTAACTATGGCTACACCTTC	CASSSQGGDANYGYTF
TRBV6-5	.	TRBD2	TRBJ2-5	TGTGCCAGCAGAGCGGGGGCCCCGGAGACCCAGTACTTC	CASRAGAPETQYF
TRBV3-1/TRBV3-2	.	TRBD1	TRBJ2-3	TGTGCCAGCAGCCTATCGACAGGGCGCAATCAGCCCCAGTATTTT	CASSLSTGRNQPQYF
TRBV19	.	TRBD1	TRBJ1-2	TGTGCCAGTAGTTCACCGGGACAGGGCTTTGGCTTCAACTATGGCTACACCTTC	CASSSPGQGFGFNYGYTF
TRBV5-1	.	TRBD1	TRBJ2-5	TGCGCCAGCAGAACGGGACAGGGTCGGCAAGAGACCCAGTACTTC	CASRTGQGRQETQYF
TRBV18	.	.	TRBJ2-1	TGTGCCAGCTCACCATGGGCTTCCAGCTCCTACAATGAGCAGTTCTTC	CASSPWASSSYNEQFF
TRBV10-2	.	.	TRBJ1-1	TGCGCCAGCAGTGCGACAGTGAACACTGAAGCTTTCTTT	CASSATVNTEAFF